The following is a TCR beta chain sequence with its context. TCRdb's copy holds only in-frame clones and misses some; the assay was immunoSEQ multiplex PCR. The repertoire holds 20,000 to 30,000 clones, approximately 86% seen once, with about 14% in the top ten. The data are from a study of OX40 agonist ivuxolimab in advanced cancers. Study context: Aged roughly 23 to 79 with a mean of approximately 57 years, they were about 78% male. In three patients, partial responses were observed, one with hepatocellular carcinoma and two with cutaneous melanoma.

This receptor was obtained from an adult with an advanced solid tumor such as melanoma, head and neck, liver or kidney cancer. The specimen was CD4+ or CD8+ T cells sorted from blood, collected in a trial of the OX40 agonist ivuxolimab.

CDR3 in DNA: TGTGCCAGCAGCTTAGATCGGGGGGGCGCTGAAGCTTTCTTT. Residues: CASSLDRGGAEAFF. The chain is built from TRBV7-3 and TRBJ1-1; maybe TRBD1 (6 bases). Between the trimmed V and J ends, which lost 2 bases and 6 bases, there was a span of 13 bases. The CDR3 has 14 residues. Per germline, CDR1 SGHTA and CDR2 FQGTGA.